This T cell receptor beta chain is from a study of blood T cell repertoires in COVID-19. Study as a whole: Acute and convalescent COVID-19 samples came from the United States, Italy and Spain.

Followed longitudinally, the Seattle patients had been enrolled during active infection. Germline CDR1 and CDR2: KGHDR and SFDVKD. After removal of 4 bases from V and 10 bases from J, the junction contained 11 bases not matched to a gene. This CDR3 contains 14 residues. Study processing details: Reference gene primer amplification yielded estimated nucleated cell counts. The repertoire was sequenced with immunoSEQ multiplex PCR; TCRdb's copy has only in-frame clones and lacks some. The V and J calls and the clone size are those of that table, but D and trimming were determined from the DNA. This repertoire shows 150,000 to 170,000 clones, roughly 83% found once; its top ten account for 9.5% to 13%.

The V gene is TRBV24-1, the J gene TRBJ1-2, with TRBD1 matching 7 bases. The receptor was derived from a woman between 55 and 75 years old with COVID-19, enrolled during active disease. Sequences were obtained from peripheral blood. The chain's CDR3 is CATSDPGQVSPYTF. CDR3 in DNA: TGTGCCACCAGTGACCCCGGACAGGTCTCACCCTACACCTTC.